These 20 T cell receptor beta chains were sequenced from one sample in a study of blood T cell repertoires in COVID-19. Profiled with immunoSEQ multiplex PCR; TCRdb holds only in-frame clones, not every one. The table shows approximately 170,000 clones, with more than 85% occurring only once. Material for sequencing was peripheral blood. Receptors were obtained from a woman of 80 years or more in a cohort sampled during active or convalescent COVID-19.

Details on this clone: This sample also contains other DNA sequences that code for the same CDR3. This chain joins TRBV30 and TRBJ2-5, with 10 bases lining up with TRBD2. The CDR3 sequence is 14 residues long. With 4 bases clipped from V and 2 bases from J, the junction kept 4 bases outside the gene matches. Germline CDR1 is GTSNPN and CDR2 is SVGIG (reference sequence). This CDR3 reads CAWTSGGAQETQYF. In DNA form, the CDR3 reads TGTGCCTGGACTAGCGGGGGTGCACAAGAGACCCAGTACTTC.

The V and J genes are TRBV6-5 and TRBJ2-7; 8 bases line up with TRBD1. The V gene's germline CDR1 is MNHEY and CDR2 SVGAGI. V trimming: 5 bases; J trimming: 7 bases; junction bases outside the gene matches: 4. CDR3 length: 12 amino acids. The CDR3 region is CASSQGAGEQYV. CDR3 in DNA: TGTGCCAGCAGTCAGGGGGCAGGTGAGCAGTACGTC.

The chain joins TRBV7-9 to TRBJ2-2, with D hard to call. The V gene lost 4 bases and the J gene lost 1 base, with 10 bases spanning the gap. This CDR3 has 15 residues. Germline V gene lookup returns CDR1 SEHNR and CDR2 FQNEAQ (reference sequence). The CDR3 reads CASSYYPLNTGELFF. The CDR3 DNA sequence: TGTGCCAGCAGCTACTACCCGTTGAACACCGGGGAGCTGTTTTTT.

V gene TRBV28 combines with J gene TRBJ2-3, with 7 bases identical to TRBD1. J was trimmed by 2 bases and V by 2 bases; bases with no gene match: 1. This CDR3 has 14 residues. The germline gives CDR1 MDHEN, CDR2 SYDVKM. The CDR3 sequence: CASSLTGATDTQYF. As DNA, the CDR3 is TGTGCCAGCAGTTTAACAGGGGCCACAGATACGCAGTATTTT.

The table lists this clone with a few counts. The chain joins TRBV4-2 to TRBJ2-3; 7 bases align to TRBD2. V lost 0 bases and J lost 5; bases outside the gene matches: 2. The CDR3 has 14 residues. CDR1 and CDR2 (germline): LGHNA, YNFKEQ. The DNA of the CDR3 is TGTGCCAGCAGCCAAGAGGGGAGGGGAGATACGCAGTATTTT. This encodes CASSQEGRGDTQYF.

CDR3 DNA sequence: TGTGCCAGCAGCTTAACGGGGGGCGATCTTGAGCAGTTCTTC. Translated, it gives CASSLTGGDLEQFF. The rearrangement uses TRBV13 and TRBJ2-1; possible D gene TRBD2, 7 bases. The CDR3 is made up of 14 amino acids. With 2 bases removed from V and 9 bases from J, the gap between germline ends came to 14 bases. The germline gives CDR1 PRHDT, CDR2 FYEKMQ (reference sequence).

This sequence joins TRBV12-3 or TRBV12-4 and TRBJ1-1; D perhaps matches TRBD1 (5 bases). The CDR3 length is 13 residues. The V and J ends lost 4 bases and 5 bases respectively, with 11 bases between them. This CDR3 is CASSSWAGTEAFF. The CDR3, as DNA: TGTGCCAGCAGTTCCTGGGCAGGGACTGAAGCTTTCTTT.

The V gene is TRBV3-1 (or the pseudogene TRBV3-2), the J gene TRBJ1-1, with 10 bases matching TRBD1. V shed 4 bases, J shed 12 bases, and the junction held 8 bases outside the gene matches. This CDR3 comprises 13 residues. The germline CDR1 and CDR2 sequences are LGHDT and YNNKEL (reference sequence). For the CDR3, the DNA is TGTGCCAGCAGCCTCCGACAGGGGGCTTCGACTTTCTTT. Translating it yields CASSLRQGASTFF.

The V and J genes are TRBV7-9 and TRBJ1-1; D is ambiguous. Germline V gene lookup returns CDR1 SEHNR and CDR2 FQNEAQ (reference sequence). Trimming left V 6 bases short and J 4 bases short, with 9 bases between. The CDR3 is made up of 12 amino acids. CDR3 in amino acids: CASRTEGTEAFF. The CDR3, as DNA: TGTGCCAGCAGGACTGAGGGCACTGAAGCTTTCTTT.

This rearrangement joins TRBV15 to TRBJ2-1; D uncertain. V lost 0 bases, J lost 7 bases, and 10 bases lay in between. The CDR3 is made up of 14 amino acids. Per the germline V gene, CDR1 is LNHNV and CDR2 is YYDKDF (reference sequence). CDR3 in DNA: TGTGCCACCAGCAGAGATGCCACGCGGAATGAGCAGTTCTTC. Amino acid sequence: CATSRDATRNEQFF.

This chain's CDR3 is CASSFDSGLNGYTF. The CDR3 coding sequence is TGTGCCAGCAGTTTCGATTCAGGGTTGAATGGCTACACCTTC. The J gene is TRBJ1-2, the V gene TRBV27; possibly TRBD1 for D (5 bases). Germline CDR1 reads MNHEY; CDR2 reads SMNVEV (reference sequence). Trimming took off 3 bases at V and 6 bases at J, with 14 bases between the two ends. This CDR3 is built from 14 residues.

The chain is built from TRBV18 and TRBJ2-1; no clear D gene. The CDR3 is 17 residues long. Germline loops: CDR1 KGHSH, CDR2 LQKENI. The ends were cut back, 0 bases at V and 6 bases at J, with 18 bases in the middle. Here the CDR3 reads CASSPPINSPILNEQFF. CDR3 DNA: TGTGCCAGCTCACCACCGATTAACTCCCCTATCCTCAATGAGCAGTTCTTC. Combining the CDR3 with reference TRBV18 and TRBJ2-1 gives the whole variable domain NAGVMQNPRHLVRRRGQEARLRCSPMKGHSHVYWYRQLPEEGLKFMVYLQKENIIDESGMPKERFSAEFPKEGPSILRIQQVVRGDSAAYFCASSPPINSPILNEQFFGPGTRLTVL.

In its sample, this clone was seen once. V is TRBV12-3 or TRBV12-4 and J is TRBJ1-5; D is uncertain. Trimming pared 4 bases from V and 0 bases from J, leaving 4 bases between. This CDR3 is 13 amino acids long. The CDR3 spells CASSWSSNQPQHF. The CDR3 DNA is TGTGCCAGCAGTTGGAGTAGCAATCAGCCCCAGCATTTT.

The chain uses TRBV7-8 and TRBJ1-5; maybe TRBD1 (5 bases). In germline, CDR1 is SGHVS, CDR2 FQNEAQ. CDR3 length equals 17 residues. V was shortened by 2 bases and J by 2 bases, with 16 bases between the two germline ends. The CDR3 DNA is TGTGCCAGCAGCTTATCCCGCGGGGGAAGGGGCAATCAGCCCCAGCATTTT. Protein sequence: CASSLSRGGRGNQPQHF.

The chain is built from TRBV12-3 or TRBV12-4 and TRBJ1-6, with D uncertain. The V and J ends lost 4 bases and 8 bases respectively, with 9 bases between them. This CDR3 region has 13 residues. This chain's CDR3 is CASSYSGDSPLHF. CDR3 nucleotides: TGTGCCAGCAGTTATTCGGGAGATTCACCCCTCCACTTT.

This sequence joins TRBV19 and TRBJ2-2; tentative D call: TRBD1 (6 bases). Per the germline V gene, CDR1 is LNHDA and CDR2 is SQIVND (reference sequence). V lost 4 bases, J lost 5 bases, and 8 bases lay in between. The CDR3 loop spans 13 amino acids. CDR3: CASSTQGTGELFF. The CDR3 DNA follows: TGTGCCAGTAGTACACAGGGAACCGGGGAGCTGTTTTTT.

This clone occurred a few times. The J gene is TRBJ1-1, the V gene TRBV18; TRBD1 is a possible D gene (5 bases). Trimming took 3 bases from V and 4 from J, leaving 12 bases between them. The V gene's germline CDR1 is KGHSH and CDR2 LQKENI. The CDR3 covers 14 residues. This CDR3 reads CASSPVGRGTEAFF. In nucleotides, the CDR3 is TGTGCCAGCTCACCCGTTGGAAGGGGCACTGAAGCTTTCTTT.

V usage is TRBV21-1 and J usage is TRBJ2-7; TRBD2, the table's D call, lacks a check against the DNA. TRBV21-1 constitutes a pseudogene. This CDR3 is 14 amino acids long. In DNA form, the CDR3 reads TGTGCCAGCAGCGCCCCGGGGGGGGGCGGCGAGCAGTACTTC. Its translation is CASSAPGGGGEQYF.

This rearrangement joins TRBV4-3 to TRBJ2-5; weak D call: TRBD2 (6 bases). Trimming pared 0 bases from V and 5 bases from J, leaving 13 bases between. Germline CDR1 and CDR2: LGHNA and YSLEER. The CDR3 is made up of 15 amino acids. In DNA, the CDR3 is TGCGCCAGCAGCCAAGACGGAGGGTTTCGGGAGACCCAGTACTTC. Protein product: CASSQDGGFRETQYF.

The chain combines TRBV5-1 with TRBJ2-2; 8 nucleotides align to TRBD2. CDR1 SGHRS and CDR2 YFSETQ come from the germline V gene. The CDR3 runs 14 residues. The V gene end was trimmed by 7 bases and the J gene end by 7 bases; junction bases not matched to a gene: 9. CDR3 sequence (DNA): TGCGCCAGCGTAGCGGGAAATGGTAACGGGGAGCTGTTTTTT. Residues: CASVAGNGNGELFF.